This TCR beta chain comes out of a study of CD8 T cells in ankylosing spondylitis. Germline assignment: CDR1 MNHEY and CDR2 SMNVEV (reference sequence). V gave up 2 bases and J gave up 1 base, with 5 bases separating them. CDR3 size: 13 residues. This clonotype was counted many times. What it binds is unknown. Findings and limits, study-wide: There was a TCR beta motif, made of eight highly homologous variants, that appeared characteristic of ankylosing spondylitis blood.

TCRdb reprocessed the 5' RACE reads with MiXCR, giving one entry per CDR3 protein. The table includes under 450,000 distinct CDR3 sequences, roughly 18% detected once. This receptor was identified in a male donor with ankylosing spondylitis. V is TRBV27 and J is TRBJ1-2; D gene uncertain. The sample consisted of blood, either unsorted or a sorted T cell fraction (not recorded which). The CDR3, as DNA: TGTGCCAGCAGTTTACAGGTTAACTATGGCTACACCTTC. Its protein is CASSLQVNYGYTF.